These 22 T cell receptor beta chains were all obtained from the same sample, sequenced in a study of T cells after yellow fever vaccination. TCRdb processed the 5' RACE reads anew with MiXCR; each CDR3 protein has one entry. The sample records a few hundred thousand distinct CDR3 sequences, approximately 4% being singletons. This specimen was PBMCs, taken 5 days after the yellow fever booster vaccination. Receptors were obtained from a man between 18 and 35 years old who received the YFV17D yellow fever vaccine.

This clonotype was recorded at least ten times. The gene calls are TRBV20-1 and TRBJ2-5; the D gene could be TRBD1 or TRBD2 (6 bases each). This CDR3 is 13 amino acids long. The germline gives CDR1 DFQATT, CDR2 SNEGSKA (reference sequence). Trimming shortened V by 1 base and J by 5 bases, and 11 bases separated the two germline ends. CDR3 DNA sequence: TGCAGTGCTAGAGGGGGGGCGCATGAGACCCAGTACTTC. Encoded protein: CSARGGAHETQYF.

The V gene is TRBV7-6, the J gene TRBJ2-2; TRBD1 aligns across 8 bases. The CDR3 loop spans 17 amino acids. Germline V CDR1 and CDR2: SGHVS, FNYEAQ. V was pared by 0 bases and J by 5 bases, with 8 bases of the junction left unmatched. The CDR3 sequence is CASSLARQGARTGELFF. The CDR3 nucleotides read TGTGCCAGCAGCTTAGCCCGGCAGGGGGCCAGAACCGGGGAGCTGTTTTTT.

The rearrangement joins TRBV3-1 to TRBJ1-1, with TRBD1 matching over 7 bases. Trimming at V came to 6 bases and at J to 1 base, leaving 5 bases not matched to a gene. The germline CDR1 and CDR2 sequences are LGHDT and YNNKEL (reference sequence). The CDR3 runs to 14 residues. The CDR3 region has the DNA TGTGCCAGCAGACGACAGGGAGGGAACACTGAAGCTTTCTTT. As protein: CASRRQGGNTEAFF.

In its sample, this clonotype was seen a few times. The gene calls are TRBV6-2 or TRBV6-3 and TRBJ2-1, with 8 bases matching TRBD2. V gave up 5 bases and J gave up 3 bases; unmatched junction bases: 15. Germline V CDR1 and CDR2: MNHEY, SVGEGT. The CDR3 totals 18 residues. The CDR3 DNA follows: TGTGCCAGCAGTCCCTTGAGTAGGCGGGGGGAGTACTACAATGAGCAGTTCTTC. This encodes CASSPLSRRGEYYNEQFF.

This clonotype was counted a few times. The rearrangement links TRBV7-9 to TRBJ1-2; D is possibly TRBD1 (6 bases). The CDR3 is made up of 12 amino acids. CDR1 and CDR2 from the germline V gene are SEHNR and FQNEAQ (reference sequence). The V end lost 2 bases, the J end lost 7 bases, and 8 bases lay between the germline ends. The CDR3 DNA reads as TGTGCCAGCAGCTTAACAGGGACTGGCTACACCTTC. Translation gives CASSLTGTGYTF.

This clonotype has only a few counts. The rearrangement links TRBV6-5 to TRBJ2-3; D tentatively fits TRBD1 or TRBD2 (5 bases each). In germline, CDR1 is MNHEY, CDR2 SVGAGI. CDR3 length equals 16 residues. The V gene lost 0 bases and the J gene lost 6 bases, with 16 bases spanning the gap. The CDR3 is CASSYSPRGSPDTQYF. The CDR3 nucleotides are TGTGCCAGCAGTTACTCCCCCCGGGGCAGCCCGGATACGCAGTATTTT.

The rearrangement joins TRBV4-3 to TRBJ1-1; D remains unclear. Germline CDR1 is LGHNA and CDR2 is YSLEER. Trimming stripped 1 base from V and 1 base from J, with 7 bases between. This CDR3 region has 14 residues. The CDR3 bases are TGCGCCAGCAGCCAAGTACTAGAGAACACTGAAGCTTTCTTT. It yields the protein CASSQVLENTEAFF.

This clonotype was detected ten times or more. This sequence joins TRBV14 and TRBJ2-1; D gene uncertain. This CDR3 region has 12 residues. V was clipped by 4 bases and J by 4 bases, with 5 bases between them. Germline CDR1 and CDR2: SGHDN and FVKESK. The chain's CDR3 is CASSPQYNEQFF. As DNA, the CDR3 is TGTGCCAGCAGCCCCCAGTACAATGAGCAGTTCTTC.

In its sample, this clonotype was seen a few times. The chain combines TRBV10-3 with TRBJ2-7; the D is unclear. Germline values: CDR1 ENHRY, CDR2 SYGVKD. Deletions cut 3 bases from V and 5 bases from J, with 11 bases between. This CDR3 contains 13 residues. DNA for the CDR3: TGTGCCATCAGTGACTGGGCGCGCAACGAGCAGTACGTC. Its translation: CAISDWARNEQYV.

The V gene is TRBV4-3, the J gene TRBJ1-1; D uncertain. This CDR3 is 16 amino acids long. The V gene lost 1 base and the J gene lost 5 bases, with 17 bases spanning the gap. Germline values: CDR1 LGHNA, CDR2 YSLEER. CDR3: CASSQVVVARRTEAFF. DNA of the CDR3: TGCGCCAGCAGCCAAGTGGTGGTAGCGAGGCGGACTGAAGCTTTCTTT.

The sample holds a few counts of this clonotype. This chain connects TRBV5-1 to TRBJ2-1; weak D call: TRBD2 (6 bases). Deletions cut 0 bases from V and 9 bases from J, with 13 bases between. Germline CDR1 reads SGHRS; CDR2 reads YFSETQ. CDR3 length equals 14 residues. CDR3 sequence: CASSLAPGAGEQFF. CDR3 DNA: TGCGCCAGCAGCTTGGCGCCGGGAGCGGGTGAGCAGTTCTTC.

In this sample, this clonotype turned up a few times. The chain uses TRBV7-2 and TRBJ2-2; 8 nucleotides align to TRBD1. The junction had 3 bases not matched to a gene; V was cut back by 1 base and J by 5 bases. CDR1 is SGHTA, CDR2 FQGNSA, per germline. The CDR3 length is 15 residues. CDR3 bases: TGTGCCAGCAGCTTAGGGGACAGGAGGACCGGGGAGCTGTTTTTT. Translation gives CASSLGDRRTGELFF.

J is TRBJ1-3 and V is TRBV7-2; unclear D gene. CDR1 is SGHTA and CDR2 is FQGNSA in the germline V gene. V was shortened by 0 bases and J by 0 bases, with 9 bases between the two germline ends. The CDR3 is 16 amino acids. The CDR3 DNA reads TGTGCCAGCAGCTTAGCATCCTGGGGCTCTGGAAACACCATATATTTT. As protein: CASSLASWGSGNTIYF.

This clonotype was seen only a few times. V is TRBV12-3 or TRBV12-4 and J is TRBJ2-3, with 8 nucleotides matching TRBD2. Trimming took 2 bases from V and 4 from J; bases not matched to a gene: 8. The length of the CDR3 is 16 residues. The CDR3 DNA follows: TGTGCCAGCAGTTTAAATTCGGGGGGGCGCGCAGATACGCAGTATTTT. It yields the protein CASSLNSGGRADTQYF.

Only a few counts were recorded for this clonotype. The chain has TRBV11-2 and TRBJ2-1, with a weak D call TRBD2 (6 bases). Germline V gene lookup returns CDR1 SGHAT and CDR2 FQNNGV. Between the trimmed V and J ends, which lost 5 bases and 6 bases, there was a span of 17 bases. CDR3 size: 15 residues. CDR3 loop: CASSPDGGRRNEQFF. CDR3 sequence (DNA): TGTGCCAGCAGCCCAGACGGGGGTAGGCGCAATGAGCAGTTCTTC.

This clonotype has more than one count but fewer than ten. The rearrangement links TRBV19 to TRBJ2-3; D possibly uses TRBD1 or TRBD2 (6 bases each). V lost 5 bases and J 2 bases, leaving 17 bases between the germline ends. Per germline, CDR1 LNHDA and CDR2 SQIVND (reference sequence). The CDR3 loop spans 16 amino acids. CDR3 DNA: TGTGCCAGTAGTGTGGACGGTCGGGGGCCCACAGATACGCAGTATTTT. Its protein product is CASSVDGRGPTDTQYF.

The chain carries TRBV18 and TRBJ2-1; TRBD2 matches 8 bases. Germline-derived CDR1 and CDR2 are KGHSH and LQKENI. The CDR3 sequence is 15 residues long. V was pared by 7 bases and J by 5 bases, with 10 bases of the junction left unmatched. In nucleotides, the CDR3 is TGTGCCAGCTACATCAACCCCGGGGGGGACAATGAGCAGTTCTTC. Protein sequence: CASYINPGGDNEQFF. Full variable domain (remainder filled in from reference TRBV18 and TRBJ2-1): NAGVMQNPRHLVRRRGQEARLRCSPMKGHSHVYWYRQLPEEGLKFMVYLQKENIIDESGMPKERFSAEFPKEGPSILRIQQVVRGDSAAYFCASYINPGGDNEQFFGPGTRLTVL.

The chain carries TRBV7-8 and TRBJ2-1; TRBD2 aligns across 14 bases. V lost 6 bases to trimming and J lost 0 bases; unmatched junction nucleotides: 7. Germline CDR1 reads SGHVS; CDR2 reads FQNEAQ. CDR3 length: 18 amino acids. Written as DNA, the CDR3 is TGTGCCAGCAGTCCCGGACTAGCGGGGGGTTTCTCCTACAATGAGCAGTTCTTC. This gives the protein CASSPGLAGGFSYNEQFF.

The table lists this clonotype with a few counts. V and J are TRBV5-1 and TRBJ2-4, with D maybe TRBD2 (6 bases). V was shortened by 6 bases and J by 0 bases, with 19 bases between the two germline ends. The CDR3 has 17 amino acids. Per germline, CDR1 SGHRS and CDR2 YFSETQ. The CDR3 DNA reads as TGCGCCAGCATCGGTGGTAAGGGGACTCTAGCCAAAAACATTCAGTACTTC. It is translated as CASIGGKGTLAKNIQYF.

This clonotype was seen many times. V usage is TRBV7-2 and J usage is TRBJ2-3, with D hard to call. Germline V gene sequence: CDR1 SGHTA, CDR2 FQGNSA. V was pared by 7 bases and J by 4 bases, with 15 bases between. This CDR3 comprises 14 residues. DNA of the CDR3: TGTGCCAGCACCCGAATGGACGGGTCAGATACGCAGTATTTT. The encoded protein is CASTRMDGSDTQYF.

The chain's CDR3 is CASLGLSSYNEQFF. CDR3 coding DNA: TGCGCCAGCTTAGGCCTCTCTTCCTACAATGAGCAGTTCTTC. The chain links TRBV4-1 to TRBJ2-1; D not resolved. Per germline, CDR1 MGHRA and CDR2 YSYEKL. Trimming stripped 8 bases from V and 1 base from J, with 12 bases between. CDR3 size: 14 residues.

The gene calls are TRBV4-2 and TRBJ1-5; D is uncertain. There are 16 residues in the CDR3. The germline V gene encodes CDR1 LGHNA and CDR2 YNFKEQ. V lost 0 bases, J lost 3 bases, and 12 bases lay in between. In nucleotides, the CDR3 is TGTGCCAGCAGCCAAGAATTGGGAGACAACAATCAGCCCCAGCATTTT. Translated, it gives CASSQELGDNNQPQHF.